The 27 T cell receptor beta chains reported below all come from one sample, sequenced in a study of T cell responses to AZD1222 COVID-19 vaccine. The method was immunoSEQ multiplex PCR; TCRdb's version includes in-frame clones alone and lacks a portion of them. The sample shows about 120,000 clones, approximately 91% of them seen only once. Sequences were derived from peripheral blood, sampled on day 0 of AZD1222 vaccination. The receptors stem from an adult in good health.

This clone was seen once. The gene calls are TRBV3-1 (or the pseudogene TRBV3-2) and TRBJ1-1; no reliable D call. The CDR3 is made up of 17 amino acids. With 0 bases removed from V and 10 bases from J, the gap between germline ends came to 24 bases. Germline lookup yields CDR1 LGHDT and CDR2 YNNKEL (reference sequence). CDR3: CASSQDLSEAVLGGAFF. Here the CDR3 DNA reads TGTGCCAGCAGCCAAGATCTATCCGAAGCAGTCCTCGGAGGAGCTTTCTTT.

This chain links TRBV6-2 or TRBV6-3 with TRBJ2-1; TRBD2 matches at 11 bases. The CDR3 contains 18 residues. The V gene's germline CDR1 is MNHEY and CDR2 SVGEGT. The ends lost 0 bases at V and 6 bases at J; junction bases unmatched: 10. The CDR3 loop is CASSYSSVGLAVTNEQFF. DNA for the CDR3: TGTGCCAGCAGTTACTCGAGCGTGGGACTAGCGGTTACCAATGAGCAGTTCTTC.

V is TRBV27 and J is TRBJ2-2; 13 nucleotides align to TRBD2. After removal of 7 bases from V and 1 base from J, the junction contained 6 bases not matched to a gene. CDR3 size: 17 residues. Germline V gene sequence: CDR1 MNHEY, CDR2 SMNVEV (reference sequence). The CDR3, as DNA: TGTGCCAGCACTCGACTAGCGGGGGGCTTGAACACCGGGGAGCTGTTTTTT. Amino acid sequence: CASTRLAGGLNTGELFF.

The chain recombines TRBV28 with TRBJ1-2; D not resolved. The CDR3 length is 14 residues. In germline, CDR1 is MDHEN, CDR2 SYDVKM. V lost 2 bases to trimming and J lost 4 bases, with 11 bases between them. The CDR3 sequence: CASSLGSGFYGYTF. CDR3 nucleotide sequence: TGTGCCAGCAGTTTAGGTTCGGGATTCTATGGCTACACCTTC.

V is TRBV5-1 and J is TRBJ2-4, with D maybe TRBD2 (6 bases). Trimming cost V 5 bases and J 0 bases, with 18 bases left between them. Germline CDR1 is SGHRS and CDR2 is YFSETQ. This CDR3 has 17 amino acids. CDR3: CASSYGGVGLAKNIQYF. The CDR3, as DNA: TGCGCCAGCAGTTACGGGGGAGTGGGTCTAGCCAAAAACATTCAGTACTTC.

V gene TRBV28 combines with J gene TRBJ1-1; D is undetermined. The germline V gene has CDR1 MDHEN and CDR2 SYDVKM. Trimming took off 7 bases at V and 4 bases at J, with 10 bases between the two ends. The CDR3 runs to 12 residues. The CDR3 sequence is CASTRGITEAFF. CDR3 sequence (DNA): TGTGCCAGCACCCGGGGTATCACTGAAGCTTTCTTT.

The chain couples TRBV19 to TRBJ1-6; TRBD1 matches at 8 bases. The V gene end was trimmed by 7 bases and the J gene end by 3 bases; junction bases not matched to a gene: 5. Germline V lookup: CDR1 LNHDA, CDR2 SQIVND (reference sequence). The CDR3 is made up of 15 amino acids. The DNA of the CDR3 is TGTGCCAGTAAGGACAGGGCCTTCTATAATTCACCCCTCCACTTT. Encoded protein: CASKDRAFYNSPLHF.

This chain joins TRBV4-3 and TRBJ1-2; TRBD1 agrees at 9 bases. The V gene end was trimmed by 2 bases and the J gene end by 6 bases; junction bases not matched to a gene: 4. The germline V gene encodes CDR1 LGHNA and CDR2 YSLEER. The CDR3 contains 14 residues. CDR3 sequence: CASSQTTGGNGYTF. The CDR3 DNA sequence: TGCGCCAGCAGCCAAACGACAGGGGGTAATGGCTACACCTTC.

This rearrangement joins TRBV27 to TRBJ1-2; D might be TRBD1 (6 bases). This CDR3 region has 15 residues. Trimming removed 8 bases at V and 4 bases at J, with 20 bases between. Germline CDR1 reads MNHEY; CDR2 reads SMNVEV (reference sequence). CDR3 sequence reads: CASALLAGEPYGYTF. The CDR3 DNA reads TGTGCCAGCGCACTCTTGGCAGGGGAACCCTATGGCTACACCTTC.

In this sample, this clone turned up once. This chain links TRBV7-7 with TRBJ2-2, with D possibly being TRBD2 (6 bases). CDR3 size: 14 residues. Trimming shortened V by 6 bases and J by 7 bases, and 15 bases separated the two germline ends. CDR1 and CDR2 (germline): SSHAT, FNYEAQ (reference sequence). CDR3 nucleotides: TGTGCCAGCAGTCCGGAGGGTAGGGGCGGGGAGCTGTTTTTT. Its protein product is CASSPEGRGGELFF.

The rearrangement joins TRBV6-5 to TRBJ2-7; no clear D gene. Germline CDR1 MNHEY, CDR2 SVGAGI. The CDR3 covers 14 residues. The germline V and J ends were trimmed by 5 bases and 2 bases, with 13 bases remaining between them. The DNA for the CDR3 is TGTGCCAGCAGTCCCGGCGGAGTTACCTACGAGCAGTACTTC. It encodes CASSPGGVTYEQYF.

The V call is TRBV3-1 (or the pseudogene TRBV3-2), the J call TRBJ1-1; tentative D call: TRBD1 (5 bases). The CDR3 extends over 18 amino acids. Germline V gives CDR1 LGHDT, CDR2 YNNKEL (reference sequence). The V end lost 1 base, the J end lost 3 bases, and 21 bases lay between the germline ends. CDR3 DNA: TGTGCCAGCAGCCAAGGGGGGTATGGGGATCTGAATTACACTGAAGCTTTCTTT. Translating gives CASSQGGYGDLNYTEAFF.

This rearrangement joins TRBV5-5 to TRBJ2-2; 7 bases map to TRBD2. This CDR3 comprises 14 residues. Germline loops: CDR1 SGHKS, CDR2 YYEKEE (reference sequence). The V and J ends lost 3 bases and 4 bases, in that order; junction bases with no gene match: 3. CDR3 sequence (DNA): TGTGCCAGCAGCTATGGGGGGGGCACCGGGGAGCTGTTTTTT. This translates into CASSYGGGTGELFF. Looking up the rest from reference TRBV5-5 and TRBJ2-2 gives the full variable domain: DAGVTQSPTHLIKTRGQQVTLRCSPISGHKSVSWYQQVLGQGPQFIFQYYEKEERGRGNFPDRFSARQFPNYSSELNVNALLLGDSALYLCASSYGGGTGELFFGEGSRLTVL.

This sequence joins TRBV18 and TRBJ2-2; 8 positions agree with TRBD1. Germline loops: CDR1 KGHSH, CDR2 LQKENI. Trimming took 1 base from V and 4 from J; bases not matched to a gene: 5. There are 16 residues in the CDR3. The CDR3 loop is CASSPLGQGITGELFF. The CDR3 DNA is TGTGCCAGCTCACCACTAGGACAGGGAATCACCGGGGAGCTGTTTTTT.

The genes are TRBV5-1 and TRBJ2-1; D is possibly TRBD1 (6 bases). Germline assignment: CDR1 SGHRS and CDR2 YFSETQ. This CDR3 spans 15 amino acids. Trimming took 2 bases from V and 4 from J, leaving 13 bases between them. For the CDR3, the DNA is TGCGCCAGCAGCTTTAGACAGGAGCCTTACAATGAGCAGTTCTTC. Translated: CASSFRQEPYNEQFF.

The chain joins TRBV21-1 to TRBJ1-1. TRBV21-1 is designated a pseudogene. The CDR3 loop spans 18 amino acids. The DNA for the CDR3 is TGTGCCAGCAGCAAAGATCCAGGGCAACTCACGGGGGACACTGAAGCTTTCTTT. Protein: CASSKDPGQLTGDTEAFF.

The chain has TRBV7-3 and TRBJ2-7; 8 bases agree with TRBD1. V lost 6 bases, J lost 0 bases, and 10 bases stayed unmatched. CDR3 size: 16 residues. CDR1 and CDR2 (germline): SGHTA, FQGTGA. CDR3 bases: TGTGCCAGCAGGCTAGAGGGCACAGGGGGCTCCTACGAGCAGTACTTC. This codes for CASRLEGTGGSYEQYF.

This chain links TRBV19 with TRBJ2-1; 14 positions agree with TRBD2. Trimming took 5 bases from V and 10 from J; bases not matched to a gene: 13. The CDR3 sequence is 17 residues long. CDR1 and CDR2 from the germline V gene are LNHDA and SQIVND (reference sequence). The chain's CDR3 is CASSLGLAGGPLREQFF. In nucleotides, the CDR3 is TGTGCCAGTAGTCTCGGACTAGCGGGGGGCCCCCTCAGAGAGCAGTTCTTC. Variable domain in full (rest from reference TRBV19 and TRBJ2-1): DGGITQSPKYLFRKEGQNVTLSCEQNLNHDAMYWYRQDPGQGLRLIYYSQIVNDFQKGDIAEGYSVSREKKESFPLTVTSAQKNPTAFYLCASSLGLAGGPLREQFFGPGTRLTVL.

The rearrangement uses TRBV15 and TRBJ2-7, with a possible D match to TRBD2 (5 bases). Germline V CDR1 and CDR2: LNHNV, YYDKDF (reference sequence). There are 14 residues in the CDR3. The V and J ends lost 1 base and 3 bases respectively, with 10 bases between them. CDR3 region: CATSRGFGGYEQYF. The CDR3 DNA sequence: TGTGCCACCAGCAGAGGCTTTGGAGGCTACGAGCAGTACTTC.

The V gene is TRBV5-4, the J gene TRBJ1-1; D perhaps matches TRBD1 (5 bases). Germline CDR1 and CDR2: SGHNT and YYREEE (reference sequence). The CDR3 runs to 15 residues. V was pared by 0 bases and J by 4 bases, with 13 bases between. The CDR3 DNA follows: TGTGCCAGCAGCTTGGCCGCCGGGGGAAGCACTGAAGCTTTCTTT. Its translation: CASSLAAGGSTEAFF.

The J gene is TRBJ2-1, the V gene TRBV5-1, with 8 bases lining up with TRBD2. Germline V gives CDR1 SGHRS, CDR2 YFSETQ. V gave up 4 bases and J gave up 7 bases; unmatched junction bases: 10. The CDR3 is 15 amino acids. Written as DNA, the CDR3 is TGCGCCAGCAGCCGGGCCGGGGGGGCCGGGAATGAGCAGTTCTTC. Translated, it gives CASSRAGGAGNEQFF. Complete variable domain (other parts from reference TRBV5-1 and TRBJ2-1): KAGVTQTPRYLIKTRGQQVTLSCSPISGHRSVSWYQQTPGQGLQFLFEYFSETQRNKGNFPGRFSGRQFSNSRSEMNVSTLELGDSALYLCASSRAGGAGNEQFFGPGTRLTVL.

The CDR3 here is CASSLMGPRYPPPLHF. DNA for the CDR3: TGTGCCAGCTCACTAATGGGTCCACGGTATCCTCCACCCCTCCACTTT. V is TRBV18 and J is TRBJ1-6; D not resolved. Germline V gene sequence: CDR1 KGHSH, CDR2 LQKENI. This CDR3 contains 16 residues. V gave up 4 bases and J gave up 11 bases, with 21 bases separating them. The complete variable domain, with remaining parts taken from reference TRBV18 and TRBJ1-6, reads NAGVMQNPRHLVRRRGQEARLRCSPMKGHSHVYWYRQLPEEGLKFMVYLQKENIIDESGMPKERFSAEFPKEGPSILRIQQVVRGDSAAYFCASSLMGPRYPPPLHFGNGTRLTVT.

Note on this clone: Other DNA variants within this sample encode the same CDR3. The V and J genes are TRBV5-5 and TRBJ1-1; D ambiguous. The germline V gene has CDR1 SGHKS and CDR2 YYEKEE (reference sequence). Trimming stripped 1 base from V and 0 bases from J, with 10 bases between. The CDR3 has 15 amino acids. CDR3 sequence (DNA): TGTGCCAGCAGCTTGCGGGCCGGACTGAACACTGAAGCTTTCTTT. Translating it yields CASSLRAGLNTEAFF.

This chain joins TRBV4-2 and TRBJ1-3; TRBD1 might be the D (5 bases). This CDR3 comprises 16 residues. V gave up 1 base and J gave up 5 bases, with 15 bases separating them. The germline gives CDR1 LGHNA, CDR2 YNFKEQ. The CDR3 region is CASSQGGSGTRNTIYF. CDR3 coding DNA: TGTGCCAGCAGCCAAGGGGGCTCAGGGACCCGAAACACCATATATTTT.

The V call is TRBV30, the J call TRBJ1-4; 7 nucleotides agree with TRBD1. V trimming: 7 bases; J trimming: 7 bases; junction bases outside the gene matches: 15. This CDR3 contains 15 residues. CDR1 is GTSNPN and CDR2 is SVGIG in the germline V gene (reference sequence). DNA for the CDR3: TGTGCCTCATACCTAGGAAGGGGGCGAGGTGAAAAACTGTTTTTT. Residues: CASYLGRGRGEKLFF.

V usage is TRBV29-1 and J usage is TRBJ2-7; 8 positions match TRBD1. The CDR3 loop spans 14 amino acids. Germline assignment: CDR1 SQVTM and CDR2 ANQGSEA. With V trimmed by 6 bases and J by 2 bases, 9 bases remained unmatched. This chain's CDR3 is CSVWDRQGPYEQYF. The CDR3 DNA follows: TGCAGCGTGTGGGACCGACAGGGGCCCTACGAGCAGTACTTC.

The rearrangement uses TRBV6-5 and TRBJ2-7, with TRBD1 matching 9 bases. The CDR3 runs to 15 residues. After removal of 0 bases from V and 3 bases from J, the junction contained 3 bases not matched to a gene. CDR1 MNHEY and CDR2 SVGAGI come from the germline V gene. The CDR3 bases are TGTGCCAGCAGTTACTCGAGACAGGGGGACTACGAGCAGTACTTC. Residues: CASSYSRQGDYEQYF.